These T cell receptor beta chains were read from a single sample in a study of post-analysis software for immune sequencing data. TCRdb re-called the PCR reads with MiXCR, one entry per CDR3 protein. This sample carries approximately 660,000 distinct CDR3 sequences, 59% of them seen once, and the ten largest clones take around 11%. Sequences were obtained from blood. The receptors come from a girl aged 2-10 years with multiple sclerosis. Both conserved end residues are part of each CDR3. The D gene is left open where the match is weak. Part of the rows lack a size; the others show once, few, many or a class for expanded clones.

D	V	J	size	CDR3	DNA
TRBD2	TRBV7-8	TRBJ2-7	.	CASSLVPSGSRYEQYF	TGTGCCAGCAGCTTGGTCCCTAGCGGGAGTCGCTACGAGCAGTACTTC
.	TRBV5-1	TRBJ2-3	few	CASGPKQGSTDTQYF	TGCGCCAGCGGCCCGAAGCAGGGGAGTACAGATACGCAGTATTTT
.	TRBV20-1	TRBJ2-1	.	CSARDIKRDNEQFF	TGCAGTGCTAGAGATATAAAGCGGGACAATGAGCAGTTCTTC
.	TRBV4-2	TRBJ1-2	.	CASSQDTTQTNYGYTF	TGTGCCAGCAGCCAAGATACAACACAGACTAACTATGGCTACACCTTC
TRBD2	TRBV27	TRBJ2-3	.	CASSLLARGRSGSTDTQYF	TGTGCCAGCAGTCTCCTGGCCCGCGGTCGTAGCGGGAGCACAGATACGCAGTATTTT
TRBD1	TRBV15	TRBJ1-2	.	CATSRSQDRDHYGYTF	TGTGCCACCAGCAGATCTCAGGACAGGGATCACTATGGCTACACCTTC
.	TRBV6-4	TRBJ2-7	.	CASSDVLGSEQYF	TGTGCCAGCAGTGATGTACTTGGCTCCGAGCAGTACTTC
.	TRBV5-1	TRBJ2-7	.	CASSLIAERSYEQYF	TGCGCCAGCAGCTTGATCGCCGAACGCTCCTACGAGCAGTACTTC
.	TRBV7-9	TRBJ2-1	.	CASSLLGRDEQFF	TGTGCCAGCAGCTTACTAGGGCGGGATGAGCAGTTCTTC
TRBD1	TRBV10-3	TRBJ2-3	.	CAINPTGRTDTQYF	TGTGCCATCAATCCGACAGGGCGCACAGATACGCAGTATTTT
TRBD1	TRBV9	TRBJ1-1	.	CASSGTGGPHLTAEAFF	TGTGCCAGCAGCGGGACAGGAGGTCCCCATTTAACGGCTGAAGCTTTCTTT
TRBD1	TRBV6-1	TRBJ2-1	.	CASRTPTGSSYNEQFF	TGTGCCAGCAGGACCCCGACAGGGAGCTCCTACAATGAGCAGTTCTTC
.	TRBV12-3/TRBV12-4	TRBJ1-1	.	CASSWVFLNTEAFF	TGTGCCAGCAGTTGGGTCTTCCTGAACACTGAAGCTTTCTTT
.	TRBV9	TRBJ1-1	.	CASSSSRTNTEAFF	TGTGCCAGCAGCTCGAGTCGGACGAACACTGAAGCTTTCTTT
.	TRBV20-1	TRBJ2-3	.	CSARARESWYSTDTQYF	TGCAGTGCTAGAGCCCGCGAGAGCTGGTACAGCACAGATACGCAGTATTTT
TRBD2	TRBV4-3	TRBJ2-3	.	CASSQGTSASTDTQYF	TGCGCCAGCAGCCAAGGGACTAGCGCTAGCACAGATACGCAGTATTTT
TRBD1	TRBV6-6	TRBJ1-5	.	CASSGTGNQPQHF	TGTGCCAGCAGTGGGACAGGCAATCAGCCCCAGCATTTT
.	TRBV29-1	TRBJ1-2	.	CSVGGVNGYTF	TGCAGCGTTGGCGGGGTCAATGGCTACACCTTC
.	TRBV7-2	TRBJ2-1	few	CASSLLGDSYNEQFF	TGTGCCAGCAGCTTATTAGGCGATTCCTACAATGAGCAGTTCTTC
.	TRBV7-9	TRBJ2-1	.	CASSPFSGNGEQFF	TGTGCCAGCAGCCCCTTTTCAGGGAATGGTGAGCAGTTCTTC
.	TRBV2	TRBJ2-1	.	CASRIESSYNEQFF	TGTGCCAGCAGAATAGAAAGCTCCTACAATGAGCAGTTCTTC
TRBD2	TRBV29-1	TRBJ2-7	.	CSVVILAGGYEQYF	TGCAGCGTTGTAATTCTAGCGGGAGGCTACGAGCAGTACTTC
.	TRBV21-1	TRBJ2-1	.	CASSMSQGQGISNEQFF	TGTGCCAGCAGCATGAGTCAGGGACAGGGGATATCCAATGAGCAGTTCTTC
.	TRBV6-2/TRBV6-3	TRBJ1-5	.	CASSYSLASNQPRHF	TGTGCCAGCAGTTACTCGTTGGCTAGCAATCAGCCCCGGCATTTT
TRBD2	TRBV11-2	TRBJ2-1	once	CASSLEYWVSGGPLDEQFF	TGTGCCAGCAGCTTAGAATACTGGGTTAGCGGGGGCCCCTTAGATGAGCAGTTCTTC
.	TRBV7-2	TRBJ1-5	.	CASSLDLGASQPQHF	TGTGCCAGCAGCTTAGATCTGGGGGCGAGTCAGCCCCAGCATTTT
.	TRBV2	TRBJ2-7	.	CASNKMSSYEQYF	TGTGCCAGCAATAAAATGAGCTCCTACGAGCAGTACTTC
TRBD1	TRBV6-1	TRBJ2-7	.	CASSVAQGAYEQYF	TGTGCCAGCAGTGTAGCTCAGGGGGCCTACGAGCAGTACTTC
TRBD1	TRBV7-9	TRBJ2-7	.	CASSAGTVSYEQYF	TGTGCCAGCAGCGCCGGGACAGTCTCCTACGAGCAGTACTTC
TRBD1	TRBV25-1	TRBJ2-3	once	CASRDRGYGTDTQYF	TGTGCCAGCAGGGACAGGGGGTACGGCACAGATACGCAGTATTTT
TRBD1	TRBV2	TRBJ1-5	once	CASSPKRWTGGGVGNQPQHF	TGTGCCAGCAGCCCCAAACGCTGGACAGGGGGAGGGGTCGGCAATCAGCCCCAGCATTTT
.	TRBV5-1	TRBJ2-7	.	CASSLGQDSYEQYF	TGCGCCAGCAGCTTGGGACAGGACTCCTACGAGCAGTACTTC
.	TRBV11-2	TRBJ2-1	once	CASSLEGPAVYNEQFF	TGTGCCAGCAGCTTAGAGGGCCCTGCAGTCTACAATGAGCAGTTCTTC
TRBD2	TRBV29-1	TRBJ2-1	.	CSLRTSGKNNEQFF	TGCAGCCTACGGACTAGCGGGAAGAACAATGAGCAGTTCTTC
.	TRBV10-3	TRBJ1-2	once	CAISESNRRVDGYTF	TGTGCCATCAGTGAGTCAAACAGAAGGGTGGATGGCTACACCTTC
.	TRBV7-9	TRBJ1-1	.	CASGTWTAMNTEAFF	TGTGCCAGCGGTACTTGGACAGCCATGAACACTGAAGCTTTCTTT